Included here is one T cell receptor (beta chain) sequence, with context. Its antigen remains unknown. This sample was taken from a study of cytomegalovirus exposure and HLA in healthy donors. The PCR made use of 60 Vbeta and 13 Jbeta primers. Clones were sequenced by immunoSEQ multiplex PCR, and TCRdb holds only the in-frame ones, with some missing. Of about 150,000 clones detected, roughly 75% appear once; the ten largest clones hold around 11%. Study-level points and caveats: Most of the TCR beta V segments (in an earlier analysis) were productive either about 87% or about 30% of the time.

V shed 2 bases and J shed 4 bases, with 12 bases lying between them. Germline CDR1 and CDR2: SGHRS and YFSETQ. This CDR3 comprises 15 residues. The rearrangement joins TRBV5-1 to TRBJ2-2; D is undetermined. Sequencing was performed on PBMCs. This TCR was recovered from a man aged 18 to 30 in good health and CMV-seropositive. The CDR3 sequence: CASSFFERRTGELFF. The CDR3 DNA reads as TGCGCCAGCAGCTTTTTTGAGCGTCGCACCGGGGAGCTGTTTTTT.